The 30 T cell receptor beta chains reported below all come from one sample, sequenced in a study of T-cell reconstitution after alpha-beta-depleted transplantation in children. The authors prepared the TCRbeta library with unique molecular identifiers. TCRdb called the PCR reads again in MiXCR, with one record for every CDR3 protein. Of 780,000 or so distinct CDR3 sequences listed, 16% are singletons. Source: PBMCs, mostly from graft donor cells, taken 360 days after TCRalphabeta/CD19-depleted stem cell transplant. These receptor sequences come from a male patient younger than 18 who had a stem cell transplant for acute lymphoblastic leukemia, so the T cells may come from the graft donor.

Ten or more counts support this clonotype. The rearrangement links TRBV24-1 to TRBJ1-4, with 7 bases lining up with TRBD1. Looked up from germline, CDR1 is KGHDR and CDR2 is SFDVKD. The CDR3 is 14 amino acids. V shed 4 bases, J shed 7 bases, and the junction held 5 bases outside the gene matches. CDR3 residues: CATSDPRGPEKLFF. CDR3 DNA: TGTGCCACCAGTGACCCTAGGGGGCCTGAAAAACTGTTTTTT.

This clonotype was detected only a few times. V usage is TRBV6-5 and J usage is TRBJ2-2; D is uncertain. The V gene's germline CDR1 is MNHEY and CDR2 SVGAGI. This CDR3 comprises 15 residues. Trimming removed 6 bases from V and 5 bases from J, with 16 bases in between. The CDR3 is CASSISNRGTGELFF. CDR3 nucleotides: TGTGCCAGCAGCATTTCTAACCGAGGAACCGGGGAGCTGTTTTTT.

This clonotype showed up just a few times. A junction boundary mismatches the germline segment, possibly from a read error. The V and J genes are TRBV5-1 and TRBJ2-1; D is perhaps TRBD2 (6 bases). In germline, CDR1 is SGHRS, CDR2 YFSETQ. CDR3 length: 16 residues. CDR3 region: CASTLGRYSSYNEQFF. DNA for the CDR3: TGCGCCAGCACCTTGGGGAGGTATAGCTCCTACAATGAGCAGTTCTTC.

This clonotype came up a few times. The chain uses TRBV7-9 and TRBJ2-1, with 10 bases matching TRBD2. The germline gives CDR1 SEHNR, CDR2 FQNEAQ (reference sequence). The CDR3 is 16 amino acids. V lost 4 bases to trimming and J lost 4 bases; unmatched junction nucleotides: 7. The CDR3 spells CASSSWTSGGYNEQFF. In nucleotides, the CDR3 is TGTGCCAGCAGCTCCTGGACTAGCGGAGGTTACAATGAGCAGTTCTTC.

This clonotype was detected a few times. The rearrangement joins TRBV29-1 to TRBJ2-2; D might be TRBD2 (5 bases). The germline V and J ends were trimmed by 4 bases and 5 bases, with 11 bases remaining between them. CDR3 length: 13 residues. CDR1 SQVTM and CDR2 ANQGSEA come from the germline V gene. The DNA for the CDR3 is TGCAGCGTTGTTCAGCGGCGAACCGGGGAGCTGTTTTTT. Its translation: CSVVQRRTGELFF.

The V gene is TRBV5-1, the J gene TRBJ1-2; TRBD1 matches at 8 bases. Losses at the gene ends were 0 bases for V and 13 bases for J; bases not matched to a gene: 5. Per the germline V gene, CDR1 is SGHRS and CDR2 is YFSETQ. The CDR3 is made up of 12 amino acids. The DNA of the CDR3 is TGCGCCAGCAGCTTGGAAGGACAGGGCCGCACCTTC. It yields the protein CASSLEGQGRTF.

The J gene is TRBJ2-7, the V gene TRBV3-1; 7 positions agree with TRBD2. Per germline, CDR1 LGHDT and CDR2 YNNKEL (reference sequence). Germline trimming cut 4 bases from V and 3 bases from J; bases unmatched to any gene: 12. CDR3 length: 16 amino acids. The CDR3 spells CASSLWGGSRHYEQYF. The CDR3 DNA follows: TGTGCCAGCAGCCTCTGGGGGGGTAGTCGTCACTACGAGCAGTACTTC.

V usage is TRBV7-9 and J usage is TRBJ2-7; D is undetermined. Germline V gene sequence: CDR1 SEHNR, CDR2 FQNEAQ (reference sequence). The CDR3 extends over 13 amino acids. V was trimmed by 3 bases and J by 3 bases, leaving 9 bases between them. The CDR3 DNA is TGTGCCAGCAGCTTGATACTTGGCTACGAGCAGTACTTC. Translation: CASSLILGYEQYF.

This clonotype was detected only a few times. The chain links TRBV4-1 to TRBJ2-2; weak D call: TRBD2 (6 bases). Per the germline V gene, CDR1 is MGHRA and CDR2 is YSYEKL. The CDR3 is 16 amino acids. Deletions cut 6 bases from V and 5 bases from J, with 19 bases between. CDR3: CASSYVPGVRTGELFF. The DNA for the CDR3 is TGCGCCAGCAGTTACGTCCCGGGAGTAAGGACCGGGGAGCTGTTTTTT.

The sample holds many counts of this clonotype. The rearrangement links TRBV25-1 to TRBJ2-2; D is perhaps TRBD2 (5 bases). The V gene's germline CDR1 is MGHDK and CDR2 SYGVNS. The CDR3 extends over 16 amino acids. Trimming removed 3 bases at V and 5 bases at J, with 16 bases between. In nucleotides, the CDR3 is TGTGCCAGCAGTGATCCGCCCGGGGTTGGAACCGGGGAGCTGTTTTTT. Its protein product is CASSDPPGVGTGELFF.

This clonotype was detected ten times or more. This rearrangement joins TRBV20-1 to TRBJ2-3, with no clear D. V was trimmed by 2 bases and J by 6 bases, leaving 15 bases between them. Germline CDR1 reads DFQATT; CDR2 reads SNEGSKA (reference sequence). This CDR3 contains 14 residues. The CDR3 DNA follows: TGCAGTGCTAGATGGACCGGACCTCGGGATACGCAGTATTTT. Translated, it gives CSARWTGPRDTQYF.

J is TRBJ2-1 and V is TRBV4-1; D is tentatively TRBD1 or TRBD2 (5 bases each). V was shortened by 0 bases and J by 4 bases, with 13 bases between the two germline ends. The CDR3 sequence is 16 residues long. Germline CDR1 is MGHRA and CDR2 is YSYEKL. The CDR3 region has the DNA TGCGCCAGCAGCCAAGATCGGCAGAGGGGATACAATGAGCAGTTCTTC. Residues: CASSQDRQRGYNEQFF.

The chain links TRBV25-1 to TRBJ2-1; D possibly uses TRBD1 or TRBD2 (5 bases each). Germline lookup yields CDR1 MGHDK and CDR2 SYGVNS. Deletions cut 1 base from V and 8 bases from J, with 15 bases between. CDR3 length: 15 residues. CDR3 in DNA: TGTGCCAGCAGTGAATCTTGGGGGTCTGTCCATGAGCAGTTCTTC. This gives the protein CASSESWGSVHEQFF.

The DNA for the CDR3 is TGCGCCAGCAGCTCTTGGACAGGGCAAGAGACCCAGTACTTC. Amino acids: CASSSWTGQETQYF. The chain links TRBV5-1 to TRBJ2-5, with 8 bases that match TRBD1. There are 14 residues in the CDR3. Germline CDR1 and CDR2: SGHRS and YFSETQ. With 3 bases clipped from V and 2 bases from J, the junction kept 3 bases outside the gene matches.

The rearrangement links TRBV18 to TRBJ2-3; perhaps TRBD2 as D (5 bases). Deletions cut 0 bases from V and 7 bases from J, with 11 bases between. This CDR3 spans 14 amino acids. Germline CDR1 and CDR2: KGHSH and LQKENI. The CDR3: CASSPPGSGNTQYF. The CDR3 DNA follows: TGTGCCAGCTCACCACCGGGGTCGGGGAATACGCAGTATTTT.

This clonotype came up many times. This chain uses TRBV28 with TRBJ2-1, with D hard to call. This CDR3 has 14 residues. Germline V gene sequence: CDR1 MDHEN, CDR2 SYDVKM. Trimming shortened V by 6 bases and J by 6 bases, and 15 bases separated the two germline ends. CDR3 DNA: TGTGCCAGCAGCGCACCCCCCTCCGCCAATGAGCAGTTCTTC. Its translation: CASSAPPSANEQFF.

V gene TRBV12-3 or TRBV12-4 combines with J gene TRBJ1-2; D perhaps matches TRBD1 (6 bases). The CDR3 contains 14 residues. Trimming pared 5 bases from V and 2 bases from J, leaving 12 bases between. The CDR3: CASSKRQGNYGYTF. The CDR3 nucleotides are TGTGCCAGCAGTAAACGTCAGGGGAACTATGGCTACACCTTC.

The genes are TRBV29-1 and TRBJ2-1; D is perhaps TRBD1 (6 bases). This CDR3 comprises 16 residues. Germline V lookup: CDR1 SQVTM, CDR2 ANQGSEA. V lost 4 bases and J lost 0, with 16 bases in between. CDR3 protein: CSVALAGQSSYNEQFF. The CDR3 coding sequence is TGCAGCGTTGCCCTAGCTGGACAGAGCTCCTACAATGAGCAGTTCTTC.

This clonotype was seen more than once but under ten times. The V gene is TRBV4-1, the J gene TRBJ2-7; 8 bases line up with TRBD2. The CDR3 is 15 residues long. The V and J ends lost 1 base and 3 bases, in that order; junction bases with no gene match: 5. Per germline, CDR1 MGHRA and CDR2 YSYEKL. CDR3 residues: CASSQVLAGLYEQYF. DNA of the CDR3: TGCGCCAGCAGCCAAGTCCTAGCGGGCCTCTACGAGCAGTACTTC.

The V call is TRBV29-1, the J call TRBJ2-1, with 7 positions matching TRBD2. In germline, CDR1 is SQVTM, CDR2 ANQGSEA. The CDR3 totals 13 residues. Trimming cost V 0 bases and J 8 bases; bases outside gene matches: 4. CDR3 nucleotide sequence: TGCAGCGTTGAAGATCCGACTAGCTATGAGCAGTTCTTC. Its translation is CSVEDPTSYEQFF.

This clonotype was detected ten times or more. This chain joins TRBV7-8 and TRBJ2-7, with TRBD2 matching over 13 bases. This CDR3 spans 15 amino acids. V trimming: 5 bases; J trimming: 3 bases; junction bases outside the gene matches: 4. Germline CDR1 SGHVS, CDR2 FQNEAQ. The CDR3 coding sequence is TGTGCCAGCAGCCCGGGACTAGCGGGACTCTACGAGCAGTACTTC. Protein product: CASSPGLAGLYEQYF.

This clonotype appeared a single time. The V and J genes are TRBV4-1 and TRBJ1-2, with TRBD1 identical over 9 bases. Trimming cost V 4 bases and J 3 bases; bases outside gene matches: 12. The CDR3 runs 17 residues. Germline V gene sequence: CDR1 MGHRA, CDR2 YSYEKL. The CDR3 DNA is TGCGCCAGCAGCCGCCTTCTAAAACAGGGGGCGGACTATGGCTACACCTTC. Translation: CASSRLLKQGADYGYTF.

The gene calls are TRBV5-1 and TRBJ1-6; 9 bases line up with TRBD1. Germline CDR1 is SGHRS and CDR2 is YFSETQ. V shed 4 bases, J shed 8 bases, and the junction held 7 bases outside the gene matches. This CDR3 is 15 amino acids long. This CDR3 is CASSGQGLQDSPLHF. CDR3 nucleotide sequence: TGCGCCAGCAGCGGACAGGGGCTGCAGGATTCACCCCTCCACTTT.

This clonotype was counted only a few times. The V and J genes are TRBV5-1 and TRBJ2-3; 7 nucleotides match TRBD1. The CDR3 spans 16 residues. Per the germline V gene, CDR1 is SGHRS and CDR2 is YFSETQ. V shed 0 bases, J shed 1 base, and the junction held 5 bases outside the gene matches. CDR3 sequence: CASSLGTGTGTDTQYF. In DNA form, the CDR3 reads TGCGCCAGCAGCTTGGGGACAGGCACCGGCACAGATACGCAGTATTTT.

This chain joins TRBV7-6 and TRBJ2-7; D is perhaps TRBD1 (6 bases). Germline V lookup: CDR1 SGHVS, CDR2 FNYEAQ. Trimming pared 1 base from V and 4 bases from J, leaving 23 bases between. The CDR3 sequence is 18 residues long. The CDR3 nucleotides are TGTGCCAGCAGCTTAGAACGTATTGTGCCAGGGGTAACGTACGAGCAGTACTTC. Amino acids: CASSLERIVPGVTYEQYF.

This clonotype came up many times. The chain links TRBV20-1 to TRBJ2-2, with D maybe TRBD2 (6 bases). V gave up 6 bases and J gave up 2 bases, with 10 bases separating them. Germline CDR1 and CDR2: DFQATT and SNEGSKA (reference sequence). The CDR3 is 13 amino acids. The DNA of the CDR3 is TGCAGTGCAGGGACTGCAAACACCGGGGAGCTGTTTTTT. It yields the protein CSAGTANTGELFF.

The chain links TRBV20-1 to TRBJ2-1, with 9 nucleotides matching TRBD2. The V gene's germline CDR1 is DFQATT and CDR2 SNEGSKA (reference sequence). The CDR3 runs 17 residues. V gave up 1 base and J gave up 6 bases; unmatched junction bases: 13. The CDR3 reads CSARGPRREGLFNEQFF. The DNA for the CDR3 is TGCAGTGCTAGAGGACCCCGGCGGGAGGGTCTTTTCAATGAGCAGTTCTTC.

The chain's CDR3 is CASAPGRGRDTQYF. CDR3 bases: TGCGCCAGCGCCCCCGGCAGGGGGAGAGATACGCAGTATTTT. The chain couples TRBV10-2 to TRBJ2-3; 7 bases are a match to TRBD1. Germline trimming cut 8 bases from V and 5 bases from J; bases unmatched to any gene: 10. Germline values: CDR1 WSHSY, CDR2 SAAADI. This CDR3 contains 14 residues.

This clonotype showed up many times. The chain carries TRBV20-1 and TRBJ2-7; TRBD2 might be the D (5 bases). CDR3 size: 14 residues. With 3 bases removed from V and 0 bases from J, the gap between germline ends came to 12 bases. Germline V lookup: CDR1 DFQATT, CDR2 SNEGSKA (reference sequence). The CDR3 DNA sequence: TGCAGTGCTAGGAGCGGAAGTTCCTCCTACGAGCAGTACTTC. Amino acid sequence: CSARSGSSSYEQYF.

This chain connects TRBV12-3 or TRBV12-4 to TRBJ2-1; TRBD2 agrees at 9 bases. This CDR3 is 12 amino acids long. The junction had 1 base not matched to a gene; V was cut back by 6 bases and J by 7 bases. The CDR3: CASRAGGNEQFF. The CDR3 nucleotides read TGTGCCAGCAGGGCGGGAGGGAATGAGCAGTTCTTC.